These 26 T cell receptor beta chains originate from one sample sequenced in a study of blood T cell repertoires in COVID-19. Here immunoSEQ multiplex PCR was the method, and the copy in TCRdb shows in-frame clones only, minus some. The data contain hundreds of thousands of clones, around 91% of them singletons. Sequenced input: PBMCs or T cells enriched from blood (not recorded which). The receptors stem from a man between 18 and 29 years old who had recovered from COVID-19.

The V call is TRBV6-5, the J call TRBJ2-5; 7 bases agree with TRBD1. This CDR3 has 15 amino acids. Trimming took 0 bases from V and 4 from J; bases not matched to a gene: 5. Germline-derived CDR1 and CDR2 are MNHEY and SVGAGI. The CDR3 region has the DNA TGTGCCAGCAGTTACTCATGGACAGGACCAGAGACCCAGTACTTC. Residues: CASSYSWTGPETQYF.

This clone has just one count. CDR3 residues: CASRRSEGTQYF. DNA for the CDR3: TGTGCCAGCAGAAGGTCCGAGGGTACGCAGTATTTT. J is TRBJ2-3 and V is TRBV27, with a weak D call TRBD2 (5 bases). Germline lookup yields CDR1 MNHEY and CDR2 SMNVEV (reference sequence). Trimming cost V 6 bases and J 8 bases, with 12 bases left between them. This CDR3 has 12 amino acids.

V gene TRBV5-1 combines with J gene TRBJ1-5; 8 positions match TRBD1. This CDR3 is 16 amino acids long. CDR1 SGHRS and CDR2 YFSETQ come from the germline V gene. V was pared by 4 bases and J by 0 bases, with 6 bases of the junction left unmatched. In DNA form, the CDR3 reads TGCGCCAGCAGCCTAGGACAGGGAGATAGCAATCAGCCCCAGCATTTT. Its translation: CASSLGQGDSNQPQHF.

This chain uses TRBV27 with TRBJ2-2; weak D call: TRBD1 (5 bases). Germline CDR1 MNHEY, CDR2 SMNVEV (reference sequence). CDR3 size: 14 residues. The V and J ends lost 7 bases and 3 bases respectively, with 12 bases between them. The CDR3 protein is CASTLKGYTGELFF. The CDR3 coding sequence is TGTGCCAGCACCTTGAAGGGGTACACCGGGGAGCTGTTTTTT.

V usage is TRBV15 and J usage is TRBJ2-7, with a tentative D call TRBD2 (6 bases). V dropped 2 bases and J dropped 5 bases, with 13 bases sitting between them. Germline V lookup: CDR1 LNHNV, CDR2 YYDKDF (reference sequence). This CDR3 comprises 14 residues. The CDR3 here is CATSRTGREDEQYF. The CDR3 bases are TGTGCCACCAGCAGAACGGGCAGGGAGGACGAGCAGTACTTC.

This chain uses TRBV11-2 with TRBJ1-2; 12 bases map to TRBD1. CDR3 length equals 17 residues. Germline CDR1 is SGHAT and CDR2 is FQNNGV. Trimming took 1 base from V and 4 from J; bases not matched to a gene: 7. The CDR3 spells CASSLASGTGGIYGYTF. CDR3 bases: TGTGCCAGCAGCTTAGCCTCGGGGACAGGGGGCATCTATGGCTACACCTTC.

The chain combines TRBV11-2 with TRBJ1-2; the D gene is possibly TRBD1 (5 bases). Trimming took 3 bases from V and 2 from J, leaving 7 bases between them. Per germline, CDR1 SGHAT and CDR2 FQNNGV. The CDR3 consists of 13 residues. This CDR3 is CASSFPGNYGYTF. CDR3 bases: TGTGCCAGCAGCTTCCCAGGGAACTATGGCTACACCTTC.

This clone was observed a single time. The chain joins TRBV12-3 or TRBV12-4 to TRBJ1-5; no firm D call. The V end lost 4 bases, the J end lost 7 bases, and 11 bases lay between the germline ends. The CDR3 totals 13 residues. Here the CDR3 reads CASSSLWRQPQHF. CDR3 coding DNA: TGTGCCAGCAGTTCCCTTTGGAGGCAGCCCCAGCATTTT.

The chain uses TRBV28 and TRBJ2-1, with 13 bases lining up with TRBD2. CDR3 size: 16 residues. Trimming cost V 6 bases and J 6 bases; bases outside gene matches: 8. Germline CDR1 is MDHEN and CDR2 is SYDVKM. The CDR3 region has the DNA TGTGCCAGCAGCTTGATCTGGACTAGCGGGAGCAATGAGCAGTTCTTC. Translating gives CASSLIWTSGSNEQFF.

This clone came up once. The genes are TRBV5-6 and TRBJ2-7; 9 bases match TRBD1. J lost 4 bases, V lost 4 bases, and 3 bases had no gene match. Per the germline V gene, CDR1 is SGHDT and CDR2 is YYEEEE. The CDR3 totals 13 residues. The CDR3 here is CASSTQGAYEQYF. The CDR3 DNA reads as TGTGCCAGCAGCACACAGGGGGCTTACGAGCAGTACTTC. The entire variable domain, with the rest obtained from reference TRBV5-6 and TRBJ2-7, is as follows: DAGVTQSPTHLIKTRGQQVTLRCSPKSGHDTVSWYQQALGQGPQFIFQYYEEEERQRGNFPDRFSGHQFPNYSSELNVNALLLGDSALYLCASSTQGAYEQYFGPGTRLTVT.

The V call is TRBV5-1, the J call TRBJ1-4; weak D call: TRBD1 (6 bases). The germline V and J ends were trimmed by 0 bases and 2 bases, with 17 bases remaining between them. Germline CDR1 reads SGHRS; CDR2 reads YFSETQ. CDR3 length: 18 residues. The CDR3 spells CASSLVVSKRGTNEKLFF. The CDR3, as DNA: TGCGCCAGCAGCTTGGTGGTTAGTAAAAGGGGGACTAATGAAAAACTGTTTTTT.

The V call is TRBV9, the J call TRBJ2-4; tentatively, D is TRBD1 (5 bases). Germline loops: CDR1 SGDLS, CDR2 YYNGEE. With 4 bases removed from V and 2 bases from J, the gap between germline ends came to 16 bases. The CDR3 has 16 amino acids. The DNA for the CDR3 is TGTGCCAGCAGCCCACAGGTAGAAGCGACCAAAAACATTCAGTACTTC. Amino acids: CASSPQVEATKNIQYF.

This chain links TRBV3-1 (or the pseudogene TRBV3-2) with TRBJ2-7; 10 bases line up with TRBD2. V lost 4 bases and J lost 2; bases outside the gene matches: 5. The germline CDR1 and CDR2 sequences are LGHDT and YNNKEL (reference sequence). The CDR3 is 15 amino acids. The CDR3 DNA sequence: TGTGCCAGCAGCCGTGGACTAGCGGTAACCTACGAGCAGTACTTC. It translates to CASSRGLAVTYEQYF.

J is TRBJ2-7 and V is TRBV7-9; D is perhaps TRBD1 (5 bases). Germline V gene sequence: CDR1 SEHNR, CDR2 FQNEAQ (reference sequence). CDR3 size: 13 residues. Trimming removed 5 bases from V and 5 bases from J, with 13 bases in between. CDR3: CASSGRQTDEQYF. The CDR3 DNA follows: TGTGCCAGCAGCGGTAGACAGACTGACGAGCAGTACTTC.

This clone was seen many times. The chain uses TRBV6-2 or TRBV6-3 and TRBJ2-1, with 9 bases identical to TRBD1. In germline, CDR1 is MNHEY, CDR2 SVGEGT. This CDR3 is built from 14 residues. Losses at the gene ends were 5 bases for V and 7 bases for J; bases not matched to a gene: 6. CDR3: CASSNGQGRNEQFF. The CDR3 DNA sequence: TGTGCCAGCAGTAACGGACAGGGGAGAAATGAGCAGTTCTTC.

The chain carries TRBV29-1 and TRBJ2-1, with 8 bases matching TRBD1. Germline-derived CDR1 and CDR2 are SQVTM and ANQGSEA. J gave up 7 bases and V 1 base, and 6 bases lay outside the gene matches. There are 14 residues in the CDR3. The CDR3 DNA reads TGCAGCGTTGAAGGGGGGGACAGGAGAAATGAGCAGTTCTTC. Its protein is CSVEGGDRRNEQFF.

This clone was found once. The CDR3 region is CASSFVQGIAFF. The CDR3 DNA follows: TGTGCCAGCAGTTTCGTCCAGGGCATAGCTTTCTTT. The rearrangement links TRBV28 to TRBJ1-1, with a tentative D call TRBD1 (5 bases). Trimming removed 3 bases at V and 10 bases at J, with 12 bases between. This CDR3 region has 12 residues. Germline V lookup: CDR1 MDHEN, CDR2 SYDVKM.

The chain links TRBV5-6 to TRBJ2-7; the D gene is possibly TRBD2 (6 bases). The CDR3 loop spans 16 amino acids. Trimming pared 4 bases from V and 3 bases from J, leaving 20 bases between. The germline gives CDR1 SGHDT, CDR2 YYEEEE. CDR3 nucleotide sequence: TGTGCCAGCAGCAATATGGAGGGGACGATTTACTACGAGCAGTACTTC. Its translation is CASSNMEGTIYYEQYF.

This clone was seen once. The J gene is TRBJ2-1, the V gene TRBV27; TRBD2 aligns across 14 bases. V shed 7 bases, J shed 3 bases, and the junction held 11 bases outside the gene matches. In germline, CDR1 is MNHEY, CDR2 SMNVEV (reference sequence). The CDR3 has 18 residues. This chain's CDR3 is CASTPTSGRVPLYNEQFF. DNA for the CDR3: TGTGCCAGCACCCCGACTAGCGGGAGGGTCCCTCTCTACAATGAGCAGTTCTTC.

The rearrangement uses TRBV7-9 and TRBJ1-2; 8 bases agree with TRBD1. Per germline, CDR1 SEHNR and CDR2 FQNEAQ (reference sequence). Trimming took 3 bases from V and 4 from J; bases not matched to a gene: 7. This CDR3 spans 15 amino acids. The CDR3 reads CASSLEAGGSYGYTF. CDR3 in DNA: TGTGCCAGCAGCTTGGAGGCAGGGGGCTCCTATGGCTACACCTTC.

This chain uses TRBV7-2 with TRBJ2-2; D ambiguous. Between the trimmed V and J ends, which lost 5 bases and 4 bases, there was a span of 14 bases. The CDR3 consists of 15 residues. Germline V CDR1 and CDR2: SGHTA, FQGNSA. The CDR3 DNA sequence: TGTGCCAGCAGCCCCGAGGCCATCGCCACCGGGGAGCTGTTTTTT. This encodes CASSPEAIATGELFF.

This sequence joins TRBV3-1 (or the pseudogene TRBV3-2) and TRBJ2-2; 8 bases match TRBD1. Per germline, CDR1 LGHDT and CDR2 YNNKEL (reference sequence). The CDR3 runs 16 residues. The ends lost 4 bases at V and 2 bases at J; junction bases unmatched: 6. The CDR3 sequence is CASSPRTGTNTGELFF. The CDR3 bases are TGTGCCAGCAGCCCTCGGACAGGGACCAACACCGGGGAGCTGTTTTTT.

The chain couples TRBV19 to TRBJ1-5, with a weak D call TRBD1 (5 bases). The V gene's germline CDR1 is LNHDA and CDR2 SQIVND (reference sequence). The CDR3 runs 14 residues. V was clipped by 10 bases and J by 4 bases, with 17 bases between them. The CDR3 DNA reads as TGTGCCACAACCAGGGCTACTGGGAATCAGCCCCAGCATTTT. Translated, it gives CATTRATGNQPQHF.

The CDR3, as DNA: TGCGCCAGCAGCTTACAGGGTAAATCTGGCAATGAGCAGTTCTTC. Its translation is CASSLQGKSGNEQFF. The chain employs TRBV5-1 and TRBJ2-1, with TRBD1 as a possible D gene (6 bases). CDR1 and CDR2 (germline): SGHRS, YFSETQ. This CDR3 spans 15 amino acids. The V and J ends lost 2 bases and 6 bases respectively, with 15 bases between them. The full variable domain, completed using reference TRBV5-1 and TRBJ2-1, is KAGVTQTPRYLIKTRGQQVTLSCSPISGHRSVSWYQQTPGQGLQFLFEYFSETQRNKGNFPGRFSGRQFSNSRSEMNVSTLELGDSALYLCASSLQGKSGNEQFFGPGTRLTVL.

CDR3 nucleotides: TGCGCCAGCAGCCTAAACGATAGGACAGACCCAACCTACGAGCAGTACTTC. Encoded protein: CASSLNDRTDPTYEQYF. The chain couples TRBV5-1 to TRBJ2-7; possible D gene TRBD1, 6 bases. V was cut by 4 bases and J by 2 bases, with 22 bases left in between. Germline values: CDR1 SGHRS, CDR2 YFSETQ. The CDR3 consists of 17 residues. Using reference TRBV5-1 and TRBJ2-7 for the parts outside the CDR3, the full variable domain is KAGVTQTPRYLIKTRGQQVTLSCSPISGHRSVSWYQQTPGQGLQFLFEYFSETQRNKGNFPGRFSGRQFSNSRSEMNVSTLELGDSALYLCASSLNDRTDPTYEQYFGPGTRLTVT.

The chain is built from TRBV12-3 or TRBV12-4 and TRBJ1-4; D perhaps matches TRBD1 (5 bases). Trimming cost V 5 bases and J 12 bases, with 16 bases left between them. The CDR3 runs to 13 residues. In nucleotides, the CDR3 is TGTGCCAGCAGTACGGCCCCACGGGGGGAACTGTTTTTT. Translation: CASSTAPRGELFF.